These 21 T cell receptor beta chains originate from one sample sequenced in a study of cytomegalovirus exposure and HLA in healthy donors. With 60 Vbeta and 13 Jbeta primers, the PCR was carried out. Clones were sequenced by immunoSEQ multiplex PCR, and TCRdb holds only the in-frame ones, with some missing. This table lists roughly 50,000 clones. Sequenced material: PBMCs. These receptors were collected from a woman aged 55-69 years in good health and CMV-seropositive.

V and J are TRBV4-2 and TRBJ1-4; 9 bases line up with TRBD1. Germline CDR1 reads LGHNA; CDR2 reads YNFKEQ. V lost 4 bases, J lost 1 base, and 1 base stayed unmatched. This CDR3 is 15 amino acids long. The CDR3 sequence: CASSPDRGTNEKLFF. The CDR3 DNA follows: TGTGCCAGCAGCCCGGACAGGGGAACTAATGAAAAACTGTTTTTT.

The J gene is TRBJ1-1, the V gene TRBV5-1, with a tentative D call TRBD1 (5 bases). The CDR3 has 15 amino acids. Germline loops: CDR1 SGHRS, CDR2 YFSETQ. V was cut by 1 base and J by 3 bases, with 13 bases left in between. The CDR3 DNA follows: TGCGCCAGCAGCTTGATGACGGCGGGGGACACTGAAGCTTTCTTT. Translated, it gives CASSLMTAGDTEAFF.

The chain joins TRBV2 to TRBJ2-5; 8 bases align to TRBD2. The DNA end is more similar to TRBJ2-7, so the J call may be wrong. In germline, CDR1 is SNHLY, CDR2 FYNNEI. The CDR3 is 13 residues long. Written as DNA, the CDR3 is TGTGCCAGCCAGACGGGGGGGAGCTACGAGCAGTACTTC. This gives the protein CASQTGGSYEQYF.

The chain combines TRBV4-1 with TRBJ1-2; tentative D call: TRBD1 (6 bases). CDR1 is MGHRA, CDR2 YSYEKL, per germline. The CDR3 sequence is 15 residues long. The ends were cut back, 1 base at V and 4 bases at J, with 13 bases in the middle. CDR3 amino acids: CASSQVSDRFYGYTF. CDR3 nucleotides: TGCGCCAGCAGCCAAGTTTCTGACAGGTTCTATGGCTACACCTTC.

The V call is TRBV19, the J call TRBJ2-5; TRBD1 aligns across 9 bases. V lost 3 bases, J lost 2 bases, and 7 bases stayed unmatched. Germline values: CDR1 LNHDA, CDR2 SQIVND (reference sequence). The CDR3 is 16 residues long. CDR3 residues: CASSILGTGIQETQYF. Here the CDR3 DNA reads TGTGCCAGTAGTATTTTGGGGACAGGGATACAAGAGACCCAGTACTTC.

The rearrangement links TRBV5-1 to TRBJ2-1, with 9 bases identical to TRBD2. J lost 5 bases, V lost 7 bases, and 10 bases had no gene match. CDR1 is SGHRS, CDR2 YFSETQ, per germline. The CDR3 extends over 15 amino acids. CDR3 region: CASFRAGGQNNEQFF. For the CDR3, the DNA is TGCGCCAGCTTCCGAGCGGGGGGTCAAAACAATGAGCAGTTCTTC.

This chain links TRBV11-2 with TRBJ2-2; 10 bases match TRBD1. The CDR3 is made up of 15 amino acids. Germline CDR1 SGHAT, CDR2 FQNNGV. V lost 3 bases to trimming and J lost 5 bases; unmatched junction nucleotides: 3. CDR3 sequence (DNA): TGTGCCAGCAGCTTCGGGACAGGGGAAACCGGGGAGCTGTTTTTT. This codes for CASSFGTGETGELFF.

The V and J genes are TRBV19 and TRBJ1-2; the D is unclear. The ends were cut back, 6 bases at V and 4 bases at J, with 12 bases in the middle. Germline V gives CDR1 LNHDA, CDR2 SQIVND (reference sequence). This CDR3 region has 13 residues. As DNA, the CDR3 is TGTGCCAGTAGAGGCGGAGGCGGCTATGGCTACACCTTC. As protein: CASRGGGGYGYTF.

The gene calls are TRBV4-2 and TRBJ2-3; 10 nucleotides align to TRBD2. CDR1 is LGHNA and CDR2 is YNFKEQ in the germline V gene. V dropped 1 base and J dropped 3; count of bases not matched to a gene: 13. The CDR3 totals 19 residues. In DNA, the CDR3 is TGTGCCAGCAGCCAAGGTGTAGGGCGTAGCGGGGGGAGGACAGATACGCAGTATTTT. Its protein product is CASSQGVGRSGGRTDTQYF.

DNA for the CDR3: TGTGCCAGCAGCCCACCGGGCAGGGGTTTTGAGACCCAGTACTTC. The encoded protein is CASSPPGRGFETQYF. V is TRBV5-8 and J is TRBJ2-5; possibly TRBD1 for D (6 bases). The CDR3 covers 15 residues. Trimming removed 4 bases from V and 5 bases from J, with 18 bases in between. CDR1 is SGHTS and CDR2 is YDEGEE in the germline V gene.

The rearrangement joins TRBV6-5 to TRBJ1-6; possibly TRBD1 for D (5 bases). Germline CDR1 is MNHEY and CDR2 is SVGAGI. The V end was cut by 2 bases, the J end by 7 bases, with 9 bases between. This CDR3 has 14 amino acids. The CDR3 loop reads CASSYQGLNSPLHF. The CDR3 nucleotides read TGTGCCAGCAGTTACCAGGGTTTAAATTCACCCCTCCACTTT.

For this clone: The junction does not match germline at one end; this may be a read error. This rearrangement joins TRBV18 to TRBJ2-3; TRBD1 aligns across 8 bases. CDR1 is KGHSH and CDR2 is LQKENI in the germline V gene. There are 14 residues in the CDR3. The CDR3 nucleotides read TGTGCCAGCTCATCAACAGGGGGAAAAGATAAGCAGTATTTT. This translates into CASSSTGGKDKQYF.

The CDR3 reads CASSIDRMQPQHF. The CDR3 DNA reads as TGTGCCAGTAGTATAGACAGGATGCAGCCCCAGCATTTT. The rearrangement links TRBV19 to TRBJ1-5; D gene ambiguous. Trimming stripped 0 bases from V and 7 bases from J, with 7 bases between. This CDR3 spans 13 amino acids. Per the germline V gene, CDR1 is LNHDA and CDR2 is SQIVND (reference sequence).

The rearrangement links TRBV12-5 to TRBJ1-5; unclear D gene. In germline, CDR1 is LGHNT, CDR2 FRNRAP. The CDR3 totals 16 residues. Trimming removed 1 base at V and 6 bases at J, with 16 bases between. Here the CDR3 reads CASGLADRTLGQPQHF. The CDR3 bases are TGTGCTAGTGGTTTGGCCGATCGGACTCTGGGTCAGCCCCAGCATTTT. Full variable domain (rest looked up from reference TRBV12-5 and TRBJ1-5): DARVTQTPRHKVTEMGQEVTMRCQPILGHNTVFWYRQTMMQGLELLAYFRNRAPLDDSGMPKDRFSAEMPDATLATLKIQPSEPRDSAVYFCASGLADRTLGQPQHFGDGTRLSIL.

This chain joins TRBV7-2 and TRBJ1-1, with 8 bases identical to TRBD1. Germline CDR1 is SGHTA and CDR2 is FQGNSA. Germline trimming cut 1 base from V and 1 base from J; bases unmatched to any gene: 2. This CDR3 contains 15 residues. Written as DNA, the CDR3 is TGTGCCAGCAGCTTAGGACAGGGGACGAACACTGAAGCTTTCTTT. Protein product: CASSLGQGTNTEAFF.

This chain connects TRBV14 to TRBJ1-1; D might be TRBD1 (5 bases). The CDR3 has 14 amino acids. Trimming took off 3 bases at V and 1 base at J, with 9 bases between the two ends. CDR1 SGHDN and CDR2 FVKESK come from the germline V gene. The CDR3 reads CASSQGLWNTEAFF. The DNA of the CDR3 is TGTGCCAGCAGCCAGGGGCTTTGGAACACTGAAGCTTTCTTT.

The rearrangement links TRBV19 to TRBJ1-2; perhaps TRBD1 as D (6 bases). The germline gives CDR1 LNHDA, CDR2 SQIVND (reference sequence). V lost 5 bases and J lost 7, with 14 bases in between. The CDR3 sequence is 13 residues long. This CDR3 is CASSPRTATGYTF. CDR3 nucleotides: TGTGCCAGTAGTCCCCGGACAGCAACTGGCTACACCTTC. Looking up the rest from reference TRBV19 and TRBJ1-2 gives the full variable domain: DGGITQSPKYLFRKEGQNVTLSCEQNLNHDAMYWYRQDPGQGLRLIYYSQIVNDFQKGDIAEGYSVSREKKESFPLTVTSAQKNPTAFYLCASSPRTATGYTFGSGTRLTVV.

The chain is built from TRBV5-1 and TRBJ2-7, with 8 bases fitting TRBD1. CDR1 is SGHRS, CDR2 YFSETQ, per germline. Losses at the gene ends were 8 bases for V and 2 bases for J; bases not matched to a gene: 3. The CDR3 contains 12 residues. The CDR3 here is CASGTGTYEQYF. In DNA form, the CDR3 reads TGCGCCAGTGGGACAGGTACCTACGAGCAGTACTTC. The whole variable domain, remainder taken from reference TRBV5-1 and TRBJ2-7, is KAGVTQTPRYLIKTRGQQVTLSCSPISGHRSVSWYQQTPGQGLQFLFEYFSETQRNKGNFPGRFSGRQFSNSRSEMNVSTLELGDSALYLCASGTGTYEQYFGPGTRLTVT.

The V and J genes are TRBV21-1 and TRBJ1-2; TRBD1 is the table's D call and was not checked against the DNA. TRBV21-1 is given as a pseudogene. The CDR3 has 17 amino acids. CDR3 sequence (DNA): TGTGCCAGCAGCAAAAGGCTAGACAGGCCTTGGGGCTATGGCTACACCTTC. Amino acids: CASSKRLDRPWGYGYTF.

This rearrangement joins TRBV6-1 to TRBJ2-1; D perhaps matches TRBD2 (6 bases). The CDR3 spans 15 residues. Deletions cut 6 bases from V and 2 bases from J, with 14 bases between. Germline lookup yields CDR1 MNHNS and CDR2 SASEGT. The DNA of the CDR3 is TGTGCCAGCAGCCAGGGACTGGGGGCCTACAATGAGCAGTTCTTC. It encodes CASSQGLGAYNEQFF.

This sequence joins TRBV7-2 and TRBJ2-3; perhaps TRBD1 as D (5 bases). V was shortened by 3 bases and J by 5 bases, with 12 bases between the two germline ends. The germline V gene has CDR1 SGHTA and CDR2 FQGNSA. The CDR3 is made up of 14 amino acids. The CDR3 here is CASSLTVREDTQYF. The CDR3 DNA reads TGTGCCAGCAGCTTGACAGTGCGTGAAGATACGCAGTATTTT.